This TCR beta chain emerged from a study of identical twins. A single count supports this clonotype. The CDR3 runs 15 residues. Per germline, CDR1 MNHEY and CDR2 SVGEGT. The V gene end was trimmed by 2 bases and the J gene end by 6 bases; junction bases not matched to a gene: 4. From the 5' RACE reads, TCRdb called clonotypes with MiXCR, one entry per CDR3 protein. The table lists roughly 480,000 distinct CDR3 sequences, 24% of them singletons. These data also formed part of another study, on T cells expressing NK-cell markers.

The sequence derives from a woman under 30 in good health. Sequencing used CD4+ T cells sorted from blood. V is TRBV6-2 or TRBV6-3 and J is TRBJ2-1; 10 bases agree with TRBD2. As DNA, the CDR3 is TGTGCCAGCAGTTACCGGTCTAGCGGGGGCAATGAGCAGTTCTTC. Encoded protein: CASSYRSSGGNEQFF.